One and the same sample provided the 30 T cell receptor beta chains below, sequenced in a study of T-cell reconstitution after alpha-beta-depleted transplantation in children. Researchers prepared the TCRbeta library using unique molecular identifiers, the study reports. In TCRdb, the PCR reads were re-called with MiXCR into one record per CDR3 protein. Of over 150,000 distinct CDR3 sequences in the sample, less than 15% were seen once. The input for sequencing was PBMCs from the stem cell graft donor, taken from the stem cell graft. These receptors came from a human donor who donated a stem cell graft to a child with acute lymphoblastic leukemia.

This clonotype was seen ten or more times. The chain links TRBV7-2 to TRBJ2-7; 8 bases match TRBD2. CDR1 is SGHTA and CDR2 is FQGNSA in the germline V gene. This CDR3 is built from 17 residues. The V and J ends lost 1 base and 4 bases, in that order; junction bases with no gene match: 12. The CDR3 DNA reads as TGTGCCAGCAGCTTAGTGGGGGGCGGACTAGCCAAGTACGAGCAGTACTTC. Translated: CASSLVGGGLAKYEQYF. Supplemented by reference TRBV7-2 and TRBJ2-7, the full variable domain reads GAGVSQSPSNKVTEKGKDVELRCDPISGHTALYWYRQSLGQGLEFLIYFQGNSAPDKSGLPSDRFSAERTGGSVSTLTIQRTQQEDSAVYLCASSLVGGGLAKYEQYFGPGTRLTVT.

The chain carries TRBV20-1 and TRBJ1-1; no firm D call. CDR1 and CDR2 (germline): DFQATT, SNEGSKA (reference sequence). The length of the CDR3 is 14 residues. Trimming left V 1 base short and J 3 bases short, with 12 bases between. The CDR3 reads CSARASGGDTEAFF. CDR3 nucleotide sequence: TGCAGTGCTAGAGCCAGCGGTGGGGACACTGAAGCTTTCTTT.

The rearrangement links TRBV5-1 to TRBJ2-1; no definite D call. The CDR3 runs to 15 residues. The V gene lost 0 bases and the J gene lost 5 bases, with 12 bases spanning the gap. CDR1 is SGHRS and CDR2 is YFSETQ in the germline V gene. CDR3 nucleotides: TGCGCCAGCAGCTTGGAACGTGGGTCCGACAATGAGCAGTTCTTC. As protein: CASSLERGSDNEQFF.

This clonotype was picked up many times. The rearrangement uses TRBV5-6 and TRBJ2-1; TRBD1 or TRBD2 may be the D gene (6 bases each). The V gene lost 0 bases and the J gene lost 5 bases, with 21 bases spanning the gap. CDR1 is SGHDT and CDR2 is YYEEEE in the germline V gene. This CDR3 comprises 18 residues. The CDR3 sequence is CASSLAFWGARVDNEQFF. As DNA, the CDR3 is TGTGCCAGCAGCTTGGCCTTTTGGGGGGCGAGAGTGGACAATGAGCAGTTCTTC.

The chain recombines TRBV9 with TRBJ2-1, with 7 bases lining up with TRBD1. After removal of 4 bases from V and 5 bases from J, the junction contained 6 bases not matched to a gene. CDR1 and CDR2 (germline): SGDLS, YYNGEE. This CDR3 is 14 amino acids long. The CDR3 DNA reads TGTGCCAGCAGCCGACTACAGGGGAACAATGAGCAGTTCTTC. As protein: CASSRLQGNNEQFF.

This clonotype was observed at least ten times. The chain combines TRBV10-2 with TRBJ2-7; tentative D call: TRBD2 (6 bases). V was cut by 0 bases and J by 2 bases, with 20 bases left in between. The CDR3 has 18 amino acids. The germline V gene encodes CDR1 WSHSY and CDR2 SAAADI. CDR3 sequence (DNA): TGCGCCAGCAGTGAGTCGACCCCCCTCGGGAGCGGACCCTACGAGCAGTACTTC. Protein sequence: CASSESTPLGSGPYEQYF.

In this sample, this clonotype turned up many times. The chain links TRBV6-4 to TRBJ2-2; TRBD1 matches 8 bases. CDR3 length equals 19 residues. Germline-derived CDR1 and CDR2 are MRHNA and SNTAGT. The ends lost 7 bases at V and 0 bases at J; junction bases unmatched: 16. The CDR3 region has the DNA TGTGCCAGCATACGCGGCATATTAGGACAGGGACCGAACACCGGGGAGCTGTTTTTT. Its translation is CASIRGILGQGPNTGELFF.

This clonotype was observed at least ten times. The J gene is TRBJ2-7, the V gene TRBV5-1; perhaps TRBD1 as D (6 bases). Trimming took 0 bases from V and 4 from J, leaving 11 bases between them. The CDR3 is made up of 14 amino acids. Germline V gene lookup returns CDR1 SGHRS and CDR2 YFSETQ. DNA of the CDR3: TGCGCCAGCAGCTTGGGTCGGACAGTTTACGAGCAGTACTTC. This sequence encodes CASSLGRTVYEQYF.

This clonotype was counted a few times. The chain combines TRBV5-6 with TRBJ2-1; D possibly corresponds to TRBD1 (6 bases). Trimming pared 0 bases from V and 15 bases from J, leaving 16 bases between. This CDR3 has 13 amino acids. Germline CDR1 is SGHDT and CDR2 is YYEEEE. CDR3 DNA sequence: TGTGCCAGCAGCTTGGATACCGGGACAAACTCGTTCTTC. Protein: CASSLDTGTNSFF.

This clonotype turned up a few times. The CDR3 here is CAWSVYLGTGQAGELFF. In nucleotides, the CDR3 is TGTGCCTGGAGTGTATATTTGGGGACAGGGCAGGCCGGGGAGCTGTTTTTT. The chain combines TRBV30 with TRBJ2-2, with TRBD1 matching over 9 bases. Trimming took 0 bases from V and 6 from J; bases not matched to a gene: 11. The CDR3 covers 17 residues. Germline assignment: CDR1 GTSNPN and CDR2 SVGIG (reference sequence).

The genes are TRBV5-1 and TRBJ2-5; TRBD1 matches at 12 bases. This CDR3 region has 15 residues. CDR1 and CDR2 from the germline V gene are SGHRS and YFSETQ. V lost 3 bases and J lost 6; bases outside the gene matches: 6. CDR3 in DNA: TGCGCCAGCAGCTGGGACAGGGGGCGCAAGAAGACCCAGTACTTC. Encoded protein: CASSWDRGRKKTQYF.

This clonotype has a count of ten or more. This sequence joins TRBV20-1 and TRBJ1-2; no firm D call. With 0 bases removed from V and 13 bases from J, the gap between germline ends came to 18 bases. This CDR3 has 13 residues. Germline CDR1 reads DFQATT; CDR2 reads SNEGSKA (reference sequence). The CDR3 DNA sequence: TGCAGTGCTAGAGACACAATCGGCAATCGCGGCACCTTC. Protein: CSARDTIGNRGTF.

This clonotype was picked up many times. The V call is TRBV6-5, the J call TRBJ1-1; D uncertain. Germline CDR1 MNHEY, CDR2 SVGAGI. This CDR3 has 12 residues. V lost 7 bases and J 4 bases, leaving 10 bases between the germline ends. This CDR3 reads CASKGSPTEAFF. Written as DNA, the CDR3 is TGTGCCAGCAAGGGCTCCCCCACTGAAGCTTTCTTT.

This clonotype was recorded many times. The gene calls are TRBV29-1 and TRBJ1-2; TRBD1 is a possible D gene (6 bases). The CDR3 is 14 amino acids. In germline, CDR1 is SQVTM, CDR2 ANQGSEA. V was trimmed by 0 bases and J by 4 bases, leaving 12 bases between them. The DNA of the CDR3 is TGCAGCGTTGAAGACGAGGACAGCTTCTATGGCTACACCTTC. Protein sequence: CSVEDEDSFYGYTF. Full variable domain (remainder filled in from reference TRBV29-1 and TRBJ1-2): SAVISQKPSRDICQRGTSLTIQCQVDSQVTMMFWYRQQPGQSLTLIATANQGSEATYESGFVIDKFPISRPNLTFSTLTVSNMSPEDSSIYLCSVEDEDSFYGYTFGSGTRLTVV.

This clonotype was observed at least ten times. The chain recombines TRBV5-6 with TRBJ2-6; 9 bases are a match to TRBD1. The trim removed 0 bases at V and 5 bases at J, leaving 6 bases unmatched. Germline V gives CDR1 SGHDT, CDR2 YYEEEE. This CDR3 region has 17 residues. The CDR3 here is CASSLADRGGRANVLTF. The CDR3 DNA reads TGTGCCAGCAGCTTGGCGGACAGGGGCGGTCGGGCCAACGTCCTGACTTTC. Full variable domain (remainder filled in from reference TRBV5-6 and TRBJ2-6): DAGVTQSPTHLIKTRGQQVTLRCSPKSGHDTVSWYQQALGQGPQFIFQYYEEEERQRGNFPDRFSGHQFPNYSSELNVNALLLGDSALYLCASSLADRGGRANVLTFGAGSRLTVL.

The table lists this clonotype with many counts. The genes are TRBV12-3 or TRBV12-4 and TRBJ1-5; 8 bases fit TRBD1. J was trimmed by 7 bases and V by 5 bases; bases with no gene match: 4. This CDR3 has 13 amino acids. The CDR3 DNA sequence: TGTGCCAGCAGTACAGGGGGAGGGCAGCCCCAGCATTTT. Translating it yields CASSTGGGQPQHF.

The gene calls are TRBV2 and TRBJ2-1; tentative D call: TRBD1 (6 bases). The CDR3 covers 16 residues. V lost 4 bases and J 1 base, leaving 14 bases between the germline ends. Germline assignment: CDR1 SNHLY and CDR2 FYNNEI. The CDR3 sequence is CASSATGLGSYNEQFF. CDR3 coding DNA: TGTGCCAGCAGTGCAACAGGGTTGGGTTCCTACAATGAGCAGTTCTTC.

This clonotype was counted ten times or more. Here the CDR3 DNA reads TGTGCCAGCAGTCCGCTGGGGGGGGGCTCCTACAATGAGCAGTTCTTC. This codes for CASSPLGGGSYNEQFF. The genes are TRBV28 and TRBJ2-1; 7 bases match TRBD2. V shed 5 bases, J shed 0 bases, and the junction held 7 bases outside the gene matches. Germline V gene lookup returns CDR1 MDHEN and CDR2 SYDVKM. The CDR3 spans 16 residues. The whole variable domain, filled in from reference TRBV28 and TRBJ2-1, reads DVKVTQSSRYLVKRTGEKVFLECVQDMDHENMFWYRQDPGLGLRLIYFSYDVKMKEKGDIPEGYSVSREKKERFSLILESASTNQTSMYLCASSPLGGGSYNEQFFGPGTRLTVL.

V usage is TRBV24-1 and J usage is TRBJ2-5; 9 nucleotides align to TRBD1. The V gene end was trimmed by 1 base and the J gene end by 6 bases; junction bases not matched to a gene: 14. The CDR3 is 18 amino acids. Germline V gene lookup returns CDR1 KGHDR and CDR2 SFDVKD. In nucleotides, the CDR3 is TGTGCCACCAGTGATTTAGGCGGGACAGGGATCCCGATGAAGACCCAGTACTTC. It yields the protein CATSDLGGTGIPMKTQYF.

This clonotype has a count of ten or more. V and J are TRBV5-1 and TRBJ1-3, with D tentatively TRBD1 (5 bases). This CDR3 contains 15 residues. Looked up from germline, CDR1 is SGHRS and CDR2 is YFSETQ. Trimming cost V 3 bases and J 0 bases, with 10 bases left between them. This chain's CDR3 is CASSSGTDSGNTIYF. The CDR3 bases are TGCGCCAGCAGCTCCGGGACGGACTCTGGAAACACCATATATTTT.

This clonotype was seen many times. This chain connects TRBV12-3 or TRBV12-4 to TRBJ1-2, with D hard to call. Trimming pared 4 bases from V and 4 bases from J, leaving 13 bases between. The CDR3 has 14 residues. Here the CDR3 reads CASSYTPAAYGYTF. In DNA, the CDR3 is TGTGCCAGCAGTTATACCCCAGCAGCCTATGGCTACACCTTC.

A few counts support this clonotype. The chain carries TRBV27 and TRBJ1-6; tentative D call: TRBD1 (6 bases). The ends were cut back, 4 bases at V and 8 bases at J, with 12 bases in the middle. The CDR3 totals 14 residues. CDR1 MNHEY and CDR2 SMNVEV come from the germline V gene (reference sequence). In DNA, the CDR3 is TGTGCCAGCAGTTACGACAGGCGAGATTCACCCCTCCACTTT. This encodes CASSYDRRDSPLHF.

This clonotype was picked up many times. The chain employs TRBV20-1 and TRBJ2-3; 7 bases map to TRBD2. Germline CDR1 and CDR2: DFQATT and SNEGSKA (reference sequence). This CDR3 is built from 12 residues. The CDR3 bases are TGCAGCCTAGGGAGGGTGTCAGATACGCAGTATTTT. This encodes CSLGRVSDTQYF.

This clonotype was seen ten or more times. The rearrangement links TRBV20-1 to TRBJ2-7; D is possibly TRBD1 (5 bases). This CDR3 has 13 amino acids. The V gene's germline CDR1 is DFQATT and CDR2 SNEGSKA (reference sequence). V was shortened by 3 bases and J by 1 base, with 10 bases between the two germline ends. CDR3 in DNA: TGCAGTGCTAGTGCAGGGTGGTCCTACGAGCAGTACTTC. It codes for CSASAGWSYEQYF.

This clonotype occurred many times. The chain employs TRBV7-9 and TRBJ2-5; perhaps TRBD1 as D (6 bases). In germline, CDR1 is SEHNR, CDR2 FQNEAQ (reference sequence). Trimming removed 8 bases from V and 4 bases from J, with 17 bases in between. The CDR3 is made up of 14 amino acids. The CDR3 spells CASLSWGPGETQYF. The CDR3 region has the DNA TGTGCCAGCTTAAGTTGGGGGCCGGGAGAGACCCAGTACTTC.

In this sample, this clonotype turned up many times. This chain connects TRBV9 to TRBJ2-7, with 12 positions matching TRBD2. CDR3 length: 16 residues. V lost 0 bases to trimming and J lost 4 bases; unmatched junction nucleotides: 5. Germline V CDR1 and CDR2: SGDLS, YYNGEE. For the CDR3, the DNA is TGTGCCAGCAGCGTAGGACTAGCGGGAGTCGGGTACGAGCAGTACTTC. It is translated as CASSVGLAGVGYEQYF. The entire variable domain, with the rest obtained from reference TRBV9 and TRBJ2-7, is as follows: DSGVTQTPKHLITATGQRVTLRCSPRSGDLSVYWYQQSLDQGLQFLIQYYNGEERAKGNILERFSAQQFPDLHSELNLSSLELGDSALYFCASSVGLAGVGYEQYFGPGTRLTVT.

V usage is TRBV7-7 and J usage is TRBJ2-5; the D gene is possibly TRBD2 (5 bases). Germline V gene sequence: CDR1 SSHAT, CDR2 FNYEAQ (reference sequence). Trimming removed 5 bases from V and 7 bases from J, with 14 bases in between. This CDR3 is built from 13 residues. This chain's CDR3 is CASSPSLEGTQYF. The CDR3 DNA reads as TGTGCCAGCAGCCCTAGCCTGGAAGGGACCCAGTACTTC.

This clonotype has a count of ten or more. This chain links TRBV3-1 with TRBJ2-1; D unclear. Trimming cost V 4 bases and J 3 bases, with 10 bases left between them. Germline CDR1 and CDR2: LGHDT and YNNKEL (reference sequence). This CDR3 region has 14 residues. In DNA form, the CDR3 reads TGTGCCAGCAGCCTTGCGCCGCTCTACAATGAGCAGTTCTTC. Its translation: CASSLAPLYNEQFF.

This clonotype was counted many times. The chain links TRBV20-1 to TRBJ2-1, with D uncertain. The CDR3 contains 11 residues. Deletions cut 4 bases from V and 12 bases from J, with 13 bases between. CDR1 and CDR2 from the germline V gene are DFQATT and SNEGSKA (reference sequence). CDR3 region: CSAKDDGGQFF. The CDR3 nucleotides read TGCAGTGCTAAAGACGACGGTGGGCAGTTCTTC.

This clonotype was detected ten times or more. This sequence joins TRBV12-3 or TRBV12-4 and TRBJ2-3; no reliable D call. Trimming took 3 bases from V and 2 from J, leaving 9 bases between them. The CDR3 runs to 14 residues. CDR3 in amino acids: CASSFRRSTDTQYF. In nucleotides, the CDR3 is TGTGCCAGCAGTTTCAGGCGGTCCACAGATACGCAGTATTTT.